This TCR beta chain was sequenced in a study of blood T cell repertoires in COVID-19 (dated by TCRdb to the early 2020s). A note on the overall study: The collaborator samples originated in the United States, Italy and Spain and spanned the acute and convalescent phases of COVID-19. The prospective study material was composed of cDNA or gDNA derived from T cells, B-cell-depleted T cells, or PBMCs. Subjects who had been exposed to COVID-19, were actively infected with it, or had recovered from it provided the deeply sampled blood TCRbeta repertoires that made up the dataset. The repertoires were released in a freely available public database meant as a resource for research on the immune response to SARS-CoV-2. The samples were drawn from the first 160 participants of the ongoing ImmuneRACE study and from 1,254 subjects provided by 6 global collaborators. Nearly every sample came with metadata listing a de-identified subject ID, COVID-19 status, age in years and sex. Where HLA class I and class II types were available, the types were taken from metadata supplied by the sample provider, not from assay-based typing. What the research found in general, with its limitations: The amount of clinical and demographic metadata varied by source and participant and was provided uncurated.

Of note for this clone: Its specific antigen is unknown. No quality values exist for individual bases; no much larger clone is one base distant.

In the prospective study, participants were about 18 to 95 years old, resided in under 30 geographic areas of the United States, and were enrolled through a virtual design. In the prospective study, participants were assigned to cohorts based on the clinical history participants reported in a screening survey and a study questionnaire. Exposed participants had been in contact with someone with a PCR-confirmed or clinician-diagnosed COVID-19 case within 2 weeks of study entry. In the prospective study, whole blood, serum and a nasopharyngeal or oropharyngeal swab were collected from each participant by mobile phlebotomists. Over a roughly 2-month period, participants in the prospective study had the option of providing additional blood draws and questionnaires. Blood samples from the prospective study were shipped frozen or at room temperature prior to DNA extraction. The immunoSEQ Assay, a bias-controlled multiplex PCR, was used to amplify TCRbeta CDR3 regions from genomic DNA. On the study's bioinformatics: The number of nucleated cells in each sample was estimated by amplification of reference gene primers within the assay. To quantify the absolute abundance of each unique TCRbeta CDR3 rearrangement, sequence reads were collapsed and filtered. For each sample, productive Simpson clonality was calculated by taking the square root of Simpson's diversity index across productive rearrangements. Held by TCRdb, this immuneACCESS table contains in-frame sequences only and omits some clones. Under half of the omission traces to an unresolved V gene where checked; the cause of the rest is unknown. That table gives V, J and clone size, and the DNA gave D and trimming. The sample profile shows about 140,000 clones; approximately 88% of them were found once. Of the sample, around 5% falls within the top ten clones.

Specimen: PBMCs or T cells enriched from blood (not recorded which). The sequence derives from a man in his 70s who had been exposed to COVID-19.

The DNA reads TGCGCCAGCAGCTTGTCCGGGACAGCAAACACCGGGGAGCTGTTTTTT. Its translation is CASSLSGTANTGELFF. The sequence links TRBV5-1 to TRBJ2-2; the junction holds 7 bases that match TRBD1. The CDR3 measures 16 amino acids from cysteine to phenylalanine. Only the CDR3 DNA stays, 48 bases, in frame from base 1. The germline V gene provides CDR1 SGHRS and CDR2 YFSETQ. Clipping removes 1 base from V and 2 bases from J, with 5 as the unmatched junction base count.